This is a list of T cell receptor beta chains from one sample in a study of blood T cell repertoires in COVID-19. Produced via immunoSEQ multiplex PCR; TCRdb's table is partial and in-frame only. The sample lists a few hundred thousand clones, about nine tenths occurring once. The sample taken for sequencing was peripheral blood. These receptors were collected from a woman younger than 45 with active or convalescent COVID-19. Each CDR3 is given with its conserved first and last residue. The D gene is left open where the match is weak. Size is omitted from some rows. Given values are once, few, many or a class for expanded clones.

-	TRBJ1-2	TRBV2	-	TGTGCCAGCAGCGAGACTCGACAGAATAACTATGGCTACACCTTC	CASSETRQNNYGYTF
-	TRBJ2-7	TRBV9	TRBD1	TGTGCCAGCAGCCTTTGGGGTATCCGGGACAGGGCCTCCTACGAGCAGTACTTC	CASSLWGIRDRASYEQYF
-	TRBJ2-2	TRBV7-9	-	TGTGCCAGCAGCTTAGGGACACTGGCCACCGGGGAGCTGTTTTTT	CASSLGTLATGELFF
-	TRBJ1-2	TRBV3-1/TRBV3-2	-	TGTGCCAGCAGCCAAGAGGCCGGGACACCTGACTATGGCTACACCTTC	CASSQEAGTPDYGYTF
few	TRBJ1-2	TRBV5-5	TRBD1	TGTGCCAGCAGTTCTGCCCGGACAGGGGCGAATGGCTACACCTTC	CASSSARTGANGYTF
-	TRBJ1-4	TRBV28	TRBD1	TGTGCCAGCAGTTGGGCGGGACAGGGGGCTAATGAAAAACTGTTTTTT	CASSWAGQGANEKLFF
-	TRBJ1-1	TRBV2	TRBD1	TGTGCCAGCAGTAGGAGCGGGACAGGGAGTCCCATGAACACTGAAGCTTTCTTT	CASSRSGTGSPMNTEAFF
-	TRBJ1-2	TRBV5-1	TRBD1	TGCGCCAGCAGCTTGGCCGGGACAGGGGGAGAGGGCTACACCTTC	CASSLAGTGGEGYTF
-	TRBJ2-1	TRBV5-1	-	TGCGCCAGCAGCTTGGTCCGAGACAATGAGCAGTTCTTC	CASSLVRDNEQFF
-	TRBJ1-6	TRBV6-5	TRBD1	TGTGCCAGCAGCCCGGGGACAGTGGGGATTTCACCCCTCCACTTT	CASSPGTVGISPLHF
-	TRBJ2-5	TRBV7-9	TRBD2	TGTGCCAGCAGCTTAGGAACTAGCGGGGCACACGGGCGGGAGACCCAGTACTTC	CASSLGTSGAHGRETQYF
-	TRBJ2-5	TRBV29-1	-	TGCAGCGTTGTCCGGGGGCAAGAGACCCAGTACTTC	CSVVRGQETQYF
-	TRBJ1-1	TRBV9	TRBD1	TGTGCCAGCAGCGCCGGGACAGGGGTCCTGAACACTGAAGCTTTCTTT	CASSAGTGVLNTEAFF
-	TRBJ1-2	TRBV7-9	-	TGTGCCAGCAGCACCTATCCCCAGGGTCATGGCTACACCTTC	CASSTYPQGHGYTF
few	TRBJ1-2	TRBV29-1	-	TGCAGCGTTGAGGGGGCCGAGAACTATGGCTACACCTTC	CSVEGAENYGYTF
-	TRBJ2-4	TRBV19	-	TGTGCCAGTACCTCGTTTGGCGGGCTTCTAGCCAAAAACATTCAGTACTTC	CASTSFGGLLAKNIQYF
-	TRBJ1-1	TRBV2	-	TGTGCCAGCAGTGAAGGCGGCCGGAACACTGAAGCTTTCTTT	CASSEGGRNTEAFF
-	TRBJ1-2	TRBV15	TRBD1	TGTGCCACCAGCAAGGGACAGAACTATGGCTACACCTTC	CATSKGQNYGYTF
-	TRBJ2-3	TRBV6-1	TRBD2	TGTGCCAGCAGTGAAGCTGTAGCGGGGGGTTCCACAGATACGCAGTATTTT	CASSEAVAGGSTDTQYF
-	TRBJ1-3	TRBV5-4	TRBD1	TGTGCCACACGACAGGGGGACACCATATATTTT	CATRQGDTIYF
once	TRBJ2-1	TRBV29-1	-	TGCAGCGTCGACTTCGACAGGCGCGATGAGCAGTTCTTC	CSVDFDRRDEQFF
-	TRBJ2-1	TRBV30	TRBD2	TGTGCCTGGAGTACGGGACTAGCGGGGAACAATGAGCAGTTCTTC	CAWSTGLAGNNEQFF
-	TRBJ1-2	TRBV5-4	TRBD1	TGTGCCAGCAGGGACAGGGGCGGGGATAGCTACACCTTC	CASRDRGGDSYTF
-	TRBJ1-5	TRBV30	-	TGTGCCTGGACCACACCCGACGGGTACCAGCCCCAGCATTTT	CAWTTPDGYQPQHF
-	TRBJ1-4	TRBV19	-	TGTGCCAGTAGGGACAGTGGGAATGAAAAACTGTTTTTT	CASRDSGNEKLFF
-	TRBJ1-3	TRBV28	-	TGTGCCAGCCGGCAAGGAGAAGCTGGAAACACCATATATTTT	CASRQGEAGNTIYF
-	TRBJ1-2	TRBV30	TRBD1	TGTGCCTGGAGCCAACAGGGGGCGGGGGGCTACACCTTC	CAWSQQGAGGYTF
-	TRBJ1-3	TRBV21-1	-	TGTGCCAGCAGCGGAAAGGGACAGAGCTCTGGAAACACCATATATTTT	CASSGKGQSSGNTIYF
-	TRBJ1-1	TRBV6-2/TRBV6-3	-	TGTGCCAGCAGTTACCCCCTAATTGGGCGCACTGAAGCTTTCTTT	CASSYPLIGRTEAFF
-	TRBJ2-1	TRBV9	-	TGTGCCAGCAGCGTTACAGGTAATGAGCAGTTCTTC	CASSVTGNEQFF
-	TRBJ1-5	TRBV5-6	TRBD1	TGTGCCAGCAGCCCCGGGACAGGGTCCGTACAGCCCCAGCATTTT	CASSPGTGSVQPQHF
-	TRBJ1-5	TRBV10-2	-	TGCGCCAGCATTATGACAGTCAATCAGCCCCAGCATTTT	CASIMTVNQPQHF
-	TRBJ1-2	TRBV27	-	TGTGCCAGCAGGGGGACTCCCTTCTATGGCTACACCTTC	CASRGTPFYGYTF
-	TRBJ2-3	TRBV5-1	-	TGCGCCAGCAGCTGGGGGCAGGGCACAGATACGCAGTATTTT	CASSWGQGTDTQYF
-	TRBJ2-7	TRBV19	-	TGTGCCAGTAGCCCCCATCAAGGGGGCGAGCAGTACTTC	CASSPHQGGEQYF
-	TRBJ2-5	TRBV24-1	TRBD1	TGTGCCACCAGTGATTTGAGGACAGGGGCCGAGACCCAGTACTTC	CATSDLRTGAETQYF
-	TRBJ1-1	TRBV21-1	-	TGTGCCAGCAGCAGCGGGGAGGACTACACTGAAGCTTTCTTT	CASSSGEDYTEAFF
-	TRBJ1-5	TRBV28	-	TGTGCCAGCAAAGGAGTACATAGCAATCAGCCCCAGCATTTT	CASKGVHSNQPQHF
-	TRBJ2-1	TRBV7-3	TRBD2	TGTGCCAGCAGCCGTGCGGGGGGAGACAATGAGCAGTTCTTC	CASSRAGGDNEQFF
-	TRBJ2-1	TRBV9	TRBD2	TGTGCCAGCAGCGTAGTAGCGGGGGTGAGCTCCTACAATGAGCAGTTCTTC	CASSVVAGVSSYNEQFF
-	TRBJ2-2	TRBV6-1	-	TGTGCCAGCAGTGAAAGGTTGTCCGCGGGGCTGTTTTTT	CASSERLSAGLFF
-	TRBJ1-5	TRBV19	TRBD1	TGTGCCAGTAGTACTGACAGGGTCTTAGCAAATCAGCCCCAGCATTTT	CASSTDRVLANQPQHF
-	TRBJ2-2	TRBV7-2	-	TGTGCCAGCAGCTTTAGAAACACCGGGGAGCTGTTTTTT	CASSFRNTGELFF
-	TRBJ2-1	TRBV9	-	TGTGCCAGCAGCCGTTCCTTAGGGAGGGGGAGTGAGCAGTTCTTC	CASSRSLGRGSEQFF
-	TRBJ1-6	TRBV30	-	TGTGCCTGGAGTGTGACAGGAATAGCACCCCTCCACTTT	CAWSVTGIAPLHF
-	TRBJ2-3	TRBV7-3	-	TGTGCCAGCAGCTTATCACCCGGACAGAAGTATTTT	CASSLSPGQKYF
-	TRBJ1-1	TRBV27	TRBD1	TGTGCCAGCAGTTTGTTACAGGGGGCTACTGAAGCTTTCTTT	CASSLLQGATEAFF
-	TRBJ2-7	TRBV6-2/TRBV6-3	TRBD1	TGTGCCAGCAGTTTGGACAGGGGCGACGAGCAGTACTTC	CASSLDRGDEQYF
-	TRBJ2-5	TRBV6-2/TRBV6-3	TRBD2	TGTGCCAGCAGCCCTGGCTTTGGGGGGGGAAGGCGAGAGACCCAGTACTTC	CASSPGFGGGRRETQYF
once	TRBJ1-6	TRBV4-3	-	TGCGCCAGCAGCCAAGGGGGAGCCTCACCCCTCCACTTT	CASSQGGASPLHF
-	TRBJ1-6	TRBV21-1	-	TGTGCCAGCAGCAATAAATTGTCCAGGGGGCCTTCACCCCTCCACTTT	CASSNKLSRGPSPLHF
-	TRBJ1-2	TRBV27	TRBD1	TGTGCCAGCACCCCGCAGGGGGCGGTTGGCTACACCTTC	CASTPQGAVGYTF
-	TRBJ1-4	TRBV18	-	TGTGCCAGCTCACCCCGGACTAATGAAAAACTGTTTTTT	CASSPRTNEKLFF
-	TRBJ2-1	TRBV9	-	TGTGCCAGCAGCTTCACGGGGGAACCCTACAATGAGCAGTTCTTC	CASSFTGEPYNEQFF
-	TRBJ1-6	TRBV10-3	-	TGTGCCATCAGGGCGGACAGTAGTACACCCCTCCACTTT	CAIRADSSTPLHF
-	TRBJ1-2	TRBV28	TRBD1	TGTGCCAGCAGCAGGGGGCGAGCGTATGGCTACACCTTC	CASSRGRAYGYTF
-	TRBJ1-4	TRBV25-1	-	TGTGCCAGCAGTGCCCGGGGGGAAGGTGAAAAACTGTTTTTT	CASSARGEGEKLFF
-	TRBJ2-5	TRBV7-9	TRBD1	TGTGCCAGCAGCTACCGGGACAGGGCGCAAGAGACCCAGTACTTC	CASSYRDRAQETQYF
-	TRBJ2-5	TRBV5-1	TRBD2	TGCGCCAGCAGCTTGGGCCTAGCGGGGGTTATCCAAGAGACCCAGTACTTC	CASSLGLAGVIQETQYF